These 2 T cell receptor beta chains originate from one sample sequenced in a study of blood T cell repertoires in COVID-19. Profiled with immunoSEQ multiplex PCR; TCRdb holds only in-frame clones, not every one. The sample includes 15,000 or so clones, about 86% seen only once; the top ten take about 33%. The sample taken for sequencing was peripheral blood. Every receptor here comes from a human donor in a cohort sampled during active COVID-19.

CDR3 residues: CASGLTGTGNEKLFF. The DNA for the CDR3 is TGTGCTAGTGGTTTGACCGGGACAGGGAATGAAAAACTGTTTTTT. V and J are TRBV12-5 and TRBJ1-4; TRBD1 matches at 9 bases. V trimming: 2 bases; J trimming: 5 bases; junction bases outside the gene matches: 3. This CDR3 contains 15 residues. Germline-derived CDR1 and CDR2 are LGHNT and FRNRAP.

This clone has only a few counts. CDR3 region: CASSLAPLQGTGGYTF. CDR3 DNA: TGTGCCAGCAGCTTAGCCCCTCTACAGGGGACGGGTGGCTACACCTTC. The rearrangement links TRBV7-9 to TRBJ1-2; 7 bases align to TRBD1. Germline V gene sequence: CDR1 SEHNR, CDR2 FQNEAQ (reference sequence). This CDR3 has 16 residues. The ends lost 0 bases at V and 7 bases at J; junction bases unmatched: 11.